These 5 T cell receptor beta chains share one sample of origin, sequenced in a study of cytomegalovirus exposure and HLA in healthy donors. Use of 60 Vbeta and 13 Jbeta primers characterized the PCR. Assay used: immunoSEQ multiplex PCR; TCRdb lists only in-frame clones, some missing. The sample lists roughly 130,000 clones, roughly 80% seen once, with under 3% in the top ten. Sequenced input: PBMCs. The receptor source for this set is a man aged 25 to 45 in good health and CMV-seronegative.

The rearrangement uses TRBV27 and TRBJ2-7; D may be TRBD1 (5 bases). Germline CDR1 is MNHEY and CDR2 is SMNVEV (reference sequence). This CDR3 region has 12 residues. The CDR3 is CLTRTTEYEQYF. The DNA for the CDR3 is TGTCTTACACGAACGACAGAGTACGAGCAGTACTTC.

This clone has just one count. This chain uses TRBV7-9 with TRBJ2-1, with 13 positions matching TRBD2. The V and J ends lost 3 bases and 10 bases, in that order; junction bases with no gene match: 6. The germline V gene has CDR1 SEHNR and CDR2 FQNEAQ (reference sequence). This CDR3 contains 15 residues. CDR3 in DNA: TGTGCCAGCAGCTTCATACTAGCGGGAGGGGTAGAGCAGTTCTTC. Protein product: CASSFILAGGVEQFF. Using reference TRBV7-9 and TRBJ2-1 for the parts outside the CDR3, the full variable domain is DTGVSQNPRHKITKRGQNVTFRCDPISEHNRLYWYRQTLGQGPEFLTYFQNEAQLEKSRLLSDRFSAERPKGSFSTLEIQRTEQGDSAMYLCASSFILAGGVEQFFGPGTRLTVL.

This clone was observed a single time. This chain joins TRBV5-1 and TRBJ2-5; TRBD1 matches 12 bases. From germline, CDR1 is SGHRS and CDR2 YFSETQ. Losses at the gene ends were 5 bases for V and 5 bases for J; bases not matched to a gene: 7. The CDR3 runs 15 residues. The CDR3 spells CASSQGTGGGETQYF. The CDR3 nucleotides read TGCGCCAGCAGTCAGGGGACAGGGGGCGGGGAGACCCAGTACTTC.

The V call is TRBV10-1, the J call TRBJ2-5, with 8 bases fitting TRBD1. The V gene's germline CDR1 is WNHNN and CDR2 SYGVQD (reference sequence). Unmatched junction bases numbered 5, after V lost 0 bases and J lost 5 bases. The CDR3 has 15 residues. Written as DNA, the CDR3 is TGCGCCAGCAGTGAGTCAGCAGGGGGCATGGAGACCCAGTACTTC. Protein sequence: CASSESAGGMETQYF.

This chain links TRBV4-3 with TRBJ2-7; 8 bases fit TRBD2. The CDR3 has 14 residues. J lost 0 bases, V lost 4 bases, and 2 bases had no gene match. The germline CDR1 and CDR2 sequences are LGHNA and YSLEER. CDR3 sequence reads: CASSPGTSSYEQYF. The DNA of the CDR3 is TGCGCCAGCAGCCCCGGGACTAGCTCCTACGAGCAGTACTTC.